This entry lists 16 T cell receptor beta chains sequenced from one sample in a study of beta chain features in type 1 diabetes listed by TCRdb under 2018. Library prep was done by the immunoSEQ multiplex PCR assay. All of the isolated RNA was reverse transcribed with the High Capacity cDNA Reverse Transcription Kit, so expressed TCRB transcripts were sequenced. What TCRdb holds here is the immuneACCESS table cut down to in-frame rearrangements. Part of the clones is not present; checked against another copy, under half of the missing clones reflect an unresolved V gene, and the others are unexplained. In this sample the table shows 140,000 to 150,000 clones, about 50% of which occur a single time. The ten largest clonotypes hold under 0.45% of the sample. Sequencing used Tregs from blood. The cell subset or site label, read with the paper, signifies: regulatory CD4+ T cells. These receptors were collected from a young man in good health.

In this sample, this clone turned up a few times. The gene calls are TRBV18 and TRBJ2-7; D is ambiguous. The CDR3 covers 15 residues. The V and J ends lost 1 base and 0 bases respectively, with 10 bases between them. From germline, CDR1 is KGHSH and CDR2 LQKENI. CDR3 region: CASSPQSASSYEQYF. CDR3 nucleotide sequence: TGTGCCAGCTCACCACAATCAGCGAGCTCCTACGAGCAGTACTTC. Combining the CDR3 with reference TRBV18 and TRBJ2-7 gives the whole variable domain NAGVMQNPRHLVRRRGQEARLRCSPMKGHSHVYWYRQLPEEGLKFMVYLQKENIIDESGMPKERFSAEFPKEGPSILRIQQVVRGDSAAYFCASSPQSASSYEQYFGPGTRLTVT.

CDR3 nucleotides: TGTGCCAGCAGGCCAGGGGGGGATACGCAGTATTTT. Protein product: CASRPGGDTQYF. V usage is TRBV2 and J usage is TRBJ2-3, with a weak D call TRBD1 (7 bases). CDR3 size: 12 residues. V was clipped by 6 bases and J by 6 bases, with 10 bases between them. Germline V gives CDR1 SNHLY, CDR2 FYNNEI.

For the CDR3, the DNA is TGTGCCAGCACAACAGGGCTCGCCAAAAACATTCAGTACTTC. It is translated as CASTTGLAKNIQYF. The rearrangement links TRBV28 to TRBJ2-4; D possibly corresponds to TRBD1 (6 bases). The germline CDR1 and CDR2 sequences are MDHEN and SYDVKM. The V gene lost 7 bases and the J gene lost 1 base, with 11 bases spanning the gap. The CDR3 loop spans 14 amino acids.

V gene TRBV6-1 combines with J gene TRBJ2-4; D perhaps matches TRBD1 (5 bases). The CDR3 extends over 15 amino acids. Per germline, CDR1 MNHNS and CDR2 SASEGT. The V end lost 7 bases, the J end lost 3 bases, and 16 bases lay between the germline ends. CDR3 loop: CASTLSGYGKNIQYF. CDR3 coding DNA: TGTGCCAGCACATTGTCAGGGTATGGCAAAAACATTCAGTACTTC.

This clone appeared a few times. The chain recombines TRBV10-3 with TRBJ2-7, with 7 bases identical to TRBD2. This CDR3 is 13 amino acids long. V lost 5 bases and J lost 2; bases outside the gene matches: 3. CDR1 and CDR2 (germline): ENHRY, SYGVKD. The chain's CDR3 is CAISQGGTYEQYF. CDR3 bases: TGTGCCATCAGTCAGGGAGGGACCTACGAGCAGTACTTC.

In its sample, this clone was seen a few times. The chain uses TRBV7-9 and TRBJ1-1, with D possibly matching TRBD1 (6 bases). CDR3 length equals 14 residues. V was clipped by 3 bases and J by 2 bases, with 10 bases between them. The germline CDR1 and CDR2 sequences are SEHNR and FQNEAQ (reference sequence). The CDR3 coding sequence is TGTGCCAGCAGCTTCCAACAGGGAAACACTGAAGCTTTCTTT. This codes for CASSFQQGNTEAFF.

The chain is built from TRBV6-6 and TRBJ1-4, with unresolved D. V was clipped by 6 bases and J by 6 bases, with 11 bases between them. This CDR3 has 13 residues. Germline V CDR1 and CDR2: MNHNY, SVGAGI (reference sequence). The chain's CDR3 is CASSPGVDEKLFF. In DNA, the CDR3 is TGTGCCAGCAGCCCCGGGGTGGATGAAAAACTGTTTTTT.

This chain links TRBV10-1 with TRBJ1-6, with 9 bases aligning to TRBD1. The CDR3 runs 16 residues. Germline trimming cut 6 bases from V and 8 bases from J; bases unmatched to any gene: 11. CDR1 and CDR2 (germline): WNHNN, SYGVQD (reference sequence). As DNA, the CDR3 is TGCGCCAGCAGAGTTCCCGGGACAGGGATCGATTCACCCCTCCACTTT. It codes for CASRVPGTGIDSPLHF.

CDR3 nucleotides: TGTGCCAGTAGCGGACAGGGGTGGACCGGGGAGCTGTTTTTT. This encodes CASSGQGWTGELFF. The chain combines TRBV19 with TRBJ2-2; TRBD1 aligns across 9 bases. Germline loops: CDR1 LNHDA, CDR2 SQIVND (reference sequence). This CDR3 is built from 14 residues. J was trimmed by 5 bases and V by 6 bases; bases with no gene match: 4.

The chain couples TRBV7-9 to TRBJ2-7, with TRBD1 identical over 10 bases. Germline V gives CDR1 SEHNR, CDR2 FQNEAQ (reference sequence). The CDR3 contains 14 residues. The J segment lost 5 bases and the V segment lost 6 bases, leaving 7 bases of the junction unmatched. The CDR3 DNA reads TGTGCCAGCAGGCGACCGGGACAGGGGAACGAGCAGTACTTC. Translating it yields CASRRPGQGNEQYF.

This clone was counted only a few times. V gene TRBV6-6 combines with J gene TRBJ2-7, with 7 bases identical to TRBD1. The CDR3 has 15 amino acids. The V gene's germline CDR1 is MNHNY and CDR2 SVGAGI (reference sequence). With 2 bases clipped from V and 3 bases from J, the junction kept 7 bases outside the gene matches. The CDR3 spells CASSYAPGQLYEQYF. CDR3 nucleotide sequence: TGTGCCAGCAGTTACGCCCCGGGACAGCTCTACGAGCAGTACTTC.

This chain links TRBV6-5 with TRBJ2-5; 7 positions agree with TRBD1. CDR1 is MNHEY and CDR2 is SVGAGI in the germline V gene. Germline trimming cut 5 bases from V and 4 bases from J; bases unmatched to any gene: 1. This CDR3 comprises 12 residues. CDR3 loop: CASSRDRETQYF. The CDR3 coding sequence is TGTGCCAGCAGTCGGGACAGAGAGACCCAGTACTTC.

The chain joins TRBV28 to TRBJ2-7; 9 nucleotides align to TRBD2. J gave up 3 bases and V 6 bases, and 6 bases lay outside the gene matches. CDR3 length equals 14 residues. Germline values: CDR1 MDHEN, CDR2 SYDVKM. The DNA for the CDR3 is TGTGCCAGCAGACGACTAGCGGATAACTACGAGCAGTACTTC. It encodes CASRRLADNYEQYF.

The genes are TRBV5-4 and TRBJ2-7, with D unclear. Trimming took off 0 bases at V and 4 bases at J, with 2 bases between the two ends. Germline assignment: CDR1 SGHNT and CDR2 YYREEE (reference sequence). The CDR3 has 11 amino acids. CDR3 nucleotides: TGTGCCAGCAGCTTGGCGTACGAGCAGTACTTC. It encodes CASSLAYEQYF.

This clone is a singleton in its sample. This sequence joins TRBV6-6 and TRBJ1-1, with D unclear. Germline V gene lookup returns CDR1 MNHNY and CDR2 SVGAGI (reference sequence). With 2 bases removed from V and 1 base from J, the gap between germline ends came to 11 bases. The CDR3 has 15 amino acids. As DNA, the CDR3 is TGTGCCAGCAGTTACCTAAGACAACGGAACACTGAAGCTTTCTTT. Protein sequence: CASSYLRQRNTEAFF.

The V call is TRBV19, the J call TRBJ2-1; D may be TRBD2 (6 bases). The CDR3 totals 13 residues. V gave up 7 bases and J gave up 7 bases, with 14 bases separating them. CDR1 is LNHDA and CDR2 is SQIVND in the germline V gene (reference sequence). In DNA, the CDR3 is TGTGCCAGTACCATCAGTGGGGGGAATGAGCAGTTCTTC. Its translation: CASTISGGNEQFF. The full variable domain, with the rest looked up from reference TRBV19 and TRBJ2-1, is DGGITQSPKYLFRKEGQNVTLSCEQNLNHDAMYWYRQDPGQGLRLIYYSQIVNDFQKGDIAEGYSVSREKKESFPLTVTSAQKNPTAFYLCASTISGGNEQFFGPGTRLTVL.